The sequence of this T cell receptor (beta chain) was determined in a study of T cells in Graves' hyperthyroidism and ophthalmopathy. Study overall: Blood was drawn when the patient was first diagnosed and still untreated.

Regarding the study as a whole: In blood, most of the thyroid clonotypes expanded above 0.001 were also present.

There are a few counts of this clonotype. The antigen remains undetermined. Researchers took RNA transcripts and amplified the TCR beta CDR3 regions from them. First-round RT-PCR of the TCR CDR3 relied on the HTBI primer set. TCRdb processed the multiplex PCR reads anew with MiXCR; each CDR3 protein has one entry. Here the sample spans about 180,000 distinct CDR3 sequences, over 15% being singletons. The CDR3 loop spans 17 amino acids. Per germline, CDR1 MGHRA and CDR2 YSYEKL. V lost 1 base and J lost 0; bases outside the gene matches: 1. Hyperthyroidism in the patients, aged 18 to 65, was newly diagnosed and under 2 months in duration.

Specimen: blood. This TCR derives from a woman between 50 and 59 years old with Graves' hyperthyroidism. This rearrangement joins TRBV4-1 to TRBJ2-5; 14 bases are a match to TRBD2. The CDR3 region has the DNA TGCGCCAGCAGCCAAGGGACTAGCGGGGGGTACCAAGAGACCCAGTACTTC. Translation gives CASSQGTSGGYQETQYF.